These 22 T cell receptor beta chains were all obtained from the same sample, sequenced in a study of blood T cell repertoires in COVID-19. Method: immunoSEQ multiplex PCR; TCRdb's copy keeps in-frame clones and lacks some. Altogether fewer than 350,000 clones are present, around 84% being singletons, with the ten largest covering under 2%. The sample was PBMCs or T cells enriched from blood (not recorded which). These TCRs come from a woman in her twenties or thirties who had been exposed to COVID-19.

The rearrangement joins TRBV11-2 to TRBJ1-4; D may be TRBD1 (5 bases). From germline, CDR1 is SGHAT and CDR2 FQNNGV. The CDR3 contains 11 residues. Trimming took off 3 bases at V and 12 bases at J, with 8 bases between the two ends. CDR3 region: CASSFQGQLFF. The DNA of the CDR3 is TGTGCCAGCAGCTTCCAGGGCCAACTGTTTTTT. Combining the CDR3 with reference TRBV11-2 and TRBJ1-4 gives the whole variable domain EAGVAQSPRYKIIEKRQSVAFWCNPISGHATLYWYQQILGQGPKLLIQFQNNGVVDDSQLPKDRFSAERLKGVDSTLKIQPAKLEDSAVYLCASSFQGQLFFGSGTQLSVL.

The chain links TRBV19 to TRBJ2-7; the match to TRBD1 covers 8 bases. Germline CDR1 reads LNHDA; CDR2 reads SQIVND (reference sequence). The V gene end was trimmed by 5 bases and the J gene end by 4 bases; junction bases not matched to a gene: 10. The CDR3 runs 15 residues. The chain's CDR3 is CASSRGGTGQYEQYF. CDR3 coding DNA: TGTGCCAGTAGTCGAGGCGGGACAGGCCAGTACGAGCAGTACTTC.

The rearrangement uses TRBV6-6 and TRBJ2-7; D is unresolved. The CDR3 length is 15 residues. The V and J ends lost 6 bases and 0 bases respectively, with 15 bases between them. The germline V gene has CDR1 MNHNY and CDR2 SVGAGI (reference sequence). As DNA, the CDR3 is TGTGCCAGCAGCTTCCGAAGATCCAGCTCCTACGAGCAGTACTTC. This sequence encodes CASSFRRSSSYEQYF.

The chain carries TRBV27 and TRBJ1-1, with a tentative D call TRBD1 (5 bases). Trimming cost V 2 bases and J 1 base, with 5 bases left between them. This CDR3 region has 13 residues. Per germline, CDR1 MNHEY and CDR2 SMNVEV (reference sequence). The CDR3 DNA is TGTGCCAGCAGTTTAGACAGGAACACTGAAGCTTTCTTT. Its protein is CASSLDRNTEAFF.

This clone was detected once. This chain connects TRBV30 to TRBJ1-5; no clear D. Between the trimmed V and J ends, which lost 5 bases and 0 bases, there was a span of 8 bases. This CDR3 comprises 13 residues. The germline gives CDR1 GTSNPN, CDR2 SVGIG (reference sequence). CDR3 in amino acids: CAWGRHSNQPQHF. CDR3 DNA sequence: TGTGCCTGGGGGCGCCATAGCAATCAGCCCCAGCATTTT.

This chain connects TRBV5-1 to TRBJ1-1; TRBD1 aligns across 7 bases. CDR1 is SGHRS, CDR2 YFSETQ, per germline. V lost 1 base and J lost 7; bases outside the gene matches: 4. CDR3 length equals 13 residues. This chain's CDR3 is CASSLRGQGEAFF. In nucleotides, the CDR3 is TGCGCCAGCAGCTTGAGGGGGCAGGGTGAAGCTTTCTTT.

The V and J genes are TRBV19 and TRBJ1-5, with 9 nucleotides matching TRBD1. From germline, CDR1 is LNHDA and CDR2 SQIVND (reference sequence). J lost 2 bases, V lost 7 bases, and 6 bases had no gene match. This CDR3 has 15 amino acids. CDR3 nucleotide sequence: TGTGCCAGTACCCCGACAGGGGGGGGCAATCAGCCCCAGCATTTT. Protein sequence: CASTPTGGGNQPQHF.

The V call is TRBV9, the J call TRBJ2-1; D is perhaps TRBD2 (6 bases). Looked up from germline, CDR1 is SGDLS and CDR2 is YYNGEE. CDR3 length equals 15 residues. V was pared by 0 bases and J by 7 bases, with 14 bases between. The CDR3 DNA reads as TGTGCCAGCAGCGTAGACGGGAGCCCCGGTAATGAGCAGTTCTTC. Translating it yields CASSVDGSPGNEQFF. The full variable domain, with the rest looked up from reference TRBV9 and TRBJ2-1, is DSGVTQTPKHLITATGQRVTLRCSPRSGDLSVYWYQQSLDQGLQFLIQYYNGEERAKGNILERFSAQQFPDLHSELNLSSLELGDSALYFCASSVDGSPGNEQFFGPGTRLTVL.

The chain couples TRBV18 to TRBJ1-6; 10 bases are a match to TRBD1. The junction had 6 bases not matched to a gene; V was cut back by 8 bases and J by 8 bases. The CDR3 loop spans 14 amino acids. Germline V gives CDR1 KGHSH, CDR2 LQKENI. The CDR3 region is CASIAGTGDSPLHF. The CDR3 DNA reads as TGTGCCAGCATCGCCGGGACAGGGGATTCACCCCTCCACTTT.

This chain links TRBV9 with TRBJ2-3; D gene unclear. V lost 1 base and J 1 base, leaving 7 bases between the germline ends. Germline V gene sequence: CDR1 SGDLS, CDR2 YYNGEE. The CDR3 is made up of 14 amino acids. The CDR3 nucleotides are TGTGCCAGCAGCGTAACCACAGGCACAGATACGCAGTATTTT. The encoded protein is CASSVTTGTDTQYF.

This clone was seen only once. V gene TRBV10-3 combines with J gene TRBJ2-1; TRBD2 matches 12 bases. This CDR3 has 19 residues. V lost 3 bases and J lost 0; bases outside the gene matches: 9. Germline CDR1 reads ENHRY; CDR2 reads SYGVKD. The CDR3, as DNA: TGTGCCATCAGTGACCCGACTAGCGGGAGTGGGGGCTCCTACAATGAGCAGTTCTTC. It specifies CAISDPTSGSGGSYNEQFF.

The V gene is TRBV2, the J gene TRBJ1-5, with D unclear. The CDR3 covers 13 residues. From germline, CDR1 is SNHLY and CDR2 FYNNEI. V was cut by 6 bases and J by 0 bases, with 6 bases left in between. The CDR3: CASRQFSNQPQHF. CDR3 DNA: TGTGCCAGCAGGCAGTTTAGCAATCAGCCCCAGCATTTT. Variable domain in full (rest from reference TRBV2 and TRBJ1-5): EPEVTQTPSHQVTQMGQEVILRCVPISNHLYFYWYRQILGQKVEFLVSFYNNEISEKSEIFDDQFSVERPDGSNFTLKIRSTKLEDSAMYFCASRQFSNQPQHFGDGTRLSIL.

The chain uses TRBV5-4 and TRBJ2-7, with 8 bases that match TRBD1. In germline, CDR1 is SGHNT, CDR2 YYREEE (reference sequence). CDR3 length: 16 residues. V gave up 5 bases and J gave up 3 bases; unmatched junction bases: 13. CDR3 residues: CASSYLTGGNNYEQYF. DNA for the CDR3: TGTGCCAGCAGTTATCTAACAGGGGGGAACAACTACGAGCAGTACTTC.

The chain is built from TRBV29-1 and TRBJ1-3; 8 nucleotides line up with TRBD1. Losses at the gene ends were 0 bases for V and 0 bases for J; bases not matched to a gene: 13. The CDR3 contains 19 residues. Germline CDR1 and CDR2: SQVTM and ANQGSEA. The chain's CDR3 is CSVEEEVRGRISSGNTIYF. The CDR3 coding sequence is TGCAGCGTTGAAGAAGAGGTCAGGGGGCGGATTAGCTCTGGAAACACCATATATTTT.

V is TRBV7-2 and J is TRBJ1-2; 7 nucleotides align to TRBD1. The ends lost 5 bases at V and 8 bases at J; junction bases unmatched: 11. The CDR3 consists of 14 residues. The germline V gene encodes CDR1 SGHTA and CDR2 FQGNSA. The CDR3 sequence is CASSTGTAVRGYTF. The CDR3 coding sequence is TGTGCCAGCAGCACCGGGACAGCGGTCCGGGGCTACACCTTC. Using reference TRBV7-2 and TRBJ1-2 for the parts outside the CDR3, the full variable domain is GAGVSQSPSNKVTEKGKDVELRCDPISGHTALYWYRQSLGQGLEFLIYFQGNSAPDKSGLPSDRFSAERTGGSVSTLTIQRTQQEDSAVYLCASSTGTAVRGYTFGSGTRLTVV.

On this clone itself: One end of the junction does not line up with germline, which may come from a read error. CDR3 nucleotides: TGCGCCAGCAGTCAGACTCCGAGACGGCCCTTT. Translating gives CASSQTPRRPF. The chain joins TRBV23-1 to TRBJ1-5; D remains ambiguous. TRBV23-1 is known as an ORF, though its function is uncertain. CDR3 length: 11 residues.

This chain joins TRBV10-3 and TRBJ2-2, with 14 nucleotides matching TRBD2. This CDR3 is built from 17 residues. The germline CDR1 and CDR2 sequences are ENHRY and SYGVKD. After removal of 4 bases from V and 5 bases from J, the junction contained 6 bases not matched to a gene. The CDR3 DNA sequence: TGTGCCATCAGTGGACTAGCGGGGGGGCCCGGGACCGGGGAGCTGTTTTTT. Residues: CAISGLAGGPGTGELFF.

The chain links TRBV28 to TRBJ1-1, with 8 positions matching TRBD1. The J segment lost 1 base and the V segment lost 4 bases, leaving 5 bases of the junction unmatched. The CDR3 extends over 15 amino acids. The germline V gene has CDR1 MDHEN and CDR2 SYDVKM. The DNA for the CDR3 is TGTGCCAGCAGTTCCACCGGGACAGGGAACACTGAAGCTTTCTTT. This encodes CASSSTGTGNTEAFF.

V is TRBV30 and J is TRBJ2-7; 9 bases are shared with TRBD1. The V segment lost 3 bases and the J segment 3 bases; nucleotides outside the gene matches: 3. This CDR3 is built from 13 residues. Germline-derived CDR1 and CDR2 are GTSNPN and SVGIG (reference sequence). The CDR3 DNA sequence: TGTGCCTGGAGGGGGACAGGGCTCTACGAGCAGTACTTC. Translated, it gives CAWRGTGLYEQYF.

The V and J genes are TRBV9 and TRBJ2-1, with 10 bases aligning to TRBD2. CDR3 length equals 16 residues. V trimming: 4 bases; J trimming: 2 bases; junction bases outside the gene matches: 6. CDR1 and CDR2 (germline): SGDLS, YYNGEE. CDR3 residues: CASSISSGSPYNEQFF. CDR3 bases: TGTGCCAGCAGCATCTCTAGCGGGAGCCCCTACAATGAGCAGTTCTTC.

The chain combines TRBV7-8 with TRBJ2-7, with 10 bases matching TRBD2. V was pared by 6 bases and J by 2 bases, with 7 bases of the junction left unmatched. Germline V gene sequence: CDR1 SGHVS, CDR2 FQNEAQ. The CDR3 is made up of 15 amino acids. The CDR3 sequence: CASSYRTSGAYEQYF. In nucleotides, the CDR3 is TGTGCCAGCAGTTACCGGACTAGCGGTGCCTACGAGCAGTACTTC.

The chain joins TRBV3-1 (or the pseudogene TRBV3-2) to TRBJ1-5; D gene ambiguous. CDR1 is LGHDT and CDR2 is YNNKEL in the germline V gene (reference sequence). Trimming took off 1 base at V and 4 bases at J, with 17 bases between the two ends. CDR3 length: 17 amino acids. The CDR3 coding sequence is TGTGCCAGCAGCCAAGTTACCCCATTCCCCAGAAATCAGCCCCAGCATTTT. Its protein is CASSQVTPFPRNQPQHF.